These 25 T cell receptor beta chains came from one sample sequenced in a study of blood T cell repertoires in COVID-19. TCRdb keeps only in-frame clones here, not all; method: immunoSEQ multiplex PCR. The data contain under 250,000 clones, approximately 90% of them seen just once; the ten biggest clones take up 0.75% to 1%. Source material: peripheral blood. The receptors here all came from a man in his fifties or sixties with COVID-19, enrolled during active disease.

The chain recombines TRBV21-1 with TRBJ1-4. TRBV21-1 is assigned pseudogene status. CDR3 length: 15 residues. The CDR3 coding sequence is TGTGCCAGCAGCAAAGTTGAGGGGGGAGGGGAAAAACTGTTTTTT. It encodes CASSKVEGGGEKLFF.

The chain recombines TRBV6-1 with TRBJ2-6; TRBD1 is a possible D gene (5 bases). There are 15 residues in the CDR3. V was trimmed by 3 bases and J by 7 bases, leaving 13 bases between them. Per the germline V gene, CDR1 is MNHNS and CDR2 is SASEGT. The DNA of the CDR3 is TGTGCCAGCAGTGAGTGGTCAGGGATAGCCAACGTCCTGACTTTC. The encoded protein is CASSEWSGIANVLTF.

The chain links TRBV6-2 or TRBV6-3 to TRBJ2-7; D might be TRBD1 (5 bases). This CDR3 spans 17 amino acids. CDR1 MNHEY and CDR2 SVGEGT come from the germline V gene. Trimming left V 6 bases short and J 2 bases short, with 23 bases between. The CDR3 sequence is CASSPPAGRSVAYEQYF. In DNA form, the CDR3 reads TGTGCCAGCAGCCCTCCGGCAGGGCGTTCAGTTGCCTACGAGCAGTACTTC.

This clone appeared once. This chain connects TRBV27 to TRBJ2-1; 9 nucleotides align to TRBD2. The CDR3 totals 15 residues. J was trimmed by 8 bases and V by 8 bases; bases with no gene match: 13. The germline V gene has CDR1 MNHEY and CDR2 SMNVEV (reference sequence). The CDR3 loop reads CASAPGLALFDEQFF. For the CDR3, the DNA is TGTGCCAGCGCTCCGGGACTAGCTCTATTCGATGAGCAGTTCTTC.

The J gene is TRBJ2-7, the V gene TRBV27, with a possible D match to TRBD1 (6 bases). Trimming shortened V by 6 bases and J by 5 bases, and 14 bases separated the two germline ends. Germline V CDR1 and CDR2: MNHEY, SMNVEV (reference sequence). The CDR3 consists of 13 residues. The CDR3: CASSWDNSNEQYF. For the CDR3, the DNA is TGTGCCAGCAGCTGGGACAATTCCAACGAGCAGTACTTC.

The chain has TRBV19 and TRBJ1-2; tentatively, D is TRBD1 (6 bases). Trimming removed 8 bases from V and 3 bases from J, with 16 bases in between. The CDR3 has 14 residues. The germline CDR1 and CDR2 sequences are LNHDA and SQIVND (reference sequence). The CDR3 DNA sequence: TGTGCCAGTGGGGCCGTCCCAGGGGACTATGGCTACACCTTC. It encodes CASGAVPGDYGYTF.

The chain links TRBV10-1 to TRBJ2-3; 8 bases align to TRBD2. The CDR3 is made up of 16 amino acids. Trimming removed 0 bases from V and 0 bases from J; junction bases left unmatched: 2. Germline V lookup: CDR1 WNHNN, CDR2 SYGVQD (reference sequence). Written as DNA, the CDR3 is TGCGCCAGCAGTGAGTCCTTAGCGGGGAGCACAGATACGCAGTATTTT. This translates into CASSESLAGSTDTQYF.

This clone showed up just once. This chain uses TRBV5-3 with TRBJ1-5, with 9 bases identical to TRBD1. TRBV5-3 is designated an ORF whose function remains uncertain. The ends lost 1 base at V and 6 bases at J; junction bases unmatched: 17. The CDR3 has 19 residues. In nucleotides, the CDR3 is TGTGCCAGAAGCTTGATTAGCGTCCCGACAGGGGGACGAAGTCAGCCCCAGCATTTT. It yields the protein CARSLISVPTGGRSQPQHF.

This chain joins TRBV9 and TRBJ1-2; D remains ambiguous. Germline assignment: CDR1 SGDLS and CDR2 YYNGEE. The CDR3 is 13 amino acids. V lost 7 bases and J lost 8, with 18 bases in between. The chain's CDR3 is CASGRRGGWGYTF. For the CDR3, the DNA is TGTGCCAGCGGACGCCGCGGAGGCTGGGGCTACACCTTC. The full variable domain, with the rest looked up from reference TRBV9 and TRBJ1-2, is DSGVTQTPKHLITATGQRVTLRCSPRSGDLSVYWYQQSLDQGLQFLIQYYNGEERAKGNILERFSAQQFPDLHSELNLSSLELGDSALYFCASGRRGGWGYTFGSGTRLTVV.

The CDR3 bases are TGTGCCAGCAGCGCCCGAATTACCGGCTCCTACAATGAGCAGTTCTTC. This gives the protein CASSARITGSYNEQFF. The chain links TRBV9 to TRBJ2-1; unclear D gene. The CDR3 runs to 16 residues. Trimming pared 3 bases from V and 0 bases from J, leaving 13 bases between. The V gene's germline CDR1 is SGDLS and CDR2 YYNGEE. Combining the CDR3 with reference TRBV9 and TRBJ2-1 gives the whole variable domain DSGVTQTPKHLITATGQRVTLRCSPRSGDLSVYWYQQSLDQGLQFLIQYYNGEERAKGNILERFSAQQFPDLHSELNLSSLELGDSALYFCASSARITGSYNEQFFGPGTRLTVL.

Here the CDR3 DNA reads TGTGCCACCAGCGTATCTTATGAAAAACTGTTTTTT. Its translation is CATSVSYEKLFF. The chain employs TRBV15 and TRBJ1-4; D unresolved. V lost 5 bases and J 6 bases, leaving 7 bases between the germline ends. The CDR3 is 12 amino acids. The germline V gene has CDR1 LNHNV and CDR2 YYDKDF (reference sequence).

The chain couples TRBV27 to TRBJ2-7, with D possibly matching TRBD2 (6 bases). Germline-derived CDR1 and CDR2 are MNHEY and SMNVEV (reference sequence). The CDR3 is 14 amino acids. The ends were cut back, 10 bases at V and 1 base at J, with 17 bases in the middle. DNA for the CDR3: TGTGCCATCTGCCGGGAGTCCGTATCCTACGAGCAGTACTTC. Translation gives CAICRESVSYEQYF.

This chain connects TRBV2 to TRBJ2-3; D gene ambiguous. The V end was cut by 7 bases, the J end by 4 bases, with 15 bases between. The CDR3 is made up of 14 amino acids. Looked up from germline, CDR1 is SNHLY and CDR2 is FYNNEI. CDR3 in DNA: TGTGCCAGCATTGGGCAGGATGGCGCAGATACGCAGTATTTT. Amino acid sequence: CASIGQDGADTQYF.

The rearrangement uses TRBV5-1 and TRBJ2-2; unclear D gene. CDR1 and CDR2 (germline): SGHRS, YFSETQ. Trimming removed 1 base at V and 3 bases at J, with 13 bases between. CDR3 length equals 16 residues. The CDR3 DNA is TGCGCCAGCAGCTTGAGTCCCGAGAGCTACACCGGGGAGCTGTTTTTT. Protein sequence: CASSLSPESYTGELFF.

The count of this clone is one. This CDR3 reads CASSLASGRAANEKLFF. CDR3 coding DNA: TGTGCCAGCAGCTTAGCGTCCGGGCGGGCGGCTAATGAAAAACTGTTTTTT. This chain uses TRBV7-8 with TRBJ1-4; D is uncertain. The V end lost 0 bases, the J end lost 3 bases, and 14 bases lay between the germline ends. The CDR3 loop spans 17 amino acids. Germline CDR1 and CDR2: SGHVS and FQNEAQ.

This clone was recorded a few times. CDR3 in amino acids: CASSSAGVRLAGSYEQYF. The CDR3 region has the DNA TGTGCCAGCAGTTCGGCAGGAGTTAGGCTAGCGGGATCCTACGAGCAGTACTTC. The chain uses TRBV6-2 or TRBV6-3 and TRBJ2-7, with 9 bases lining up with TRBD2. CDR3 size: 18 residues. J lost 1 base, V lost 4 bases, and 14 bases had no gene match. CDR1 and CDR2 from the germline V gene are MNHEY and SVGEGT.

This chain connects TRBV30 to TRBJ1-2, with 9 bases matching TRBD1. The junction had 11 bases not matched to a gene; V was cut back by 8 bases and J by 7 bases. This CDR3 spans 13 amino acids. Germline V gene sequence: CDR1 GTSNPN, CDR2 SVGIG (reference sequence). The CDR3 loop is CALTTGGLSGYTF. The CDR3 nucleotides read TGTGCCCTAACGACAGGGGGATTAAGTGGCTACACCTTC.

The chain is built from TRBV5-1 and TRBJ2-7, with D perhaps matching TRBD1 (6 bases). Trimming stripped 0 bases from V and 0 bases from J, with 16 bases between. The germline V gene encodes CDR1 SGHRS and CDR2 YFSETQ. This CDR3 region has 17 residues. The CDR3 DNA reads TGCGCCAGCAGCTTGGCCTGGACAGCTTCCTACTCCTACGAGCAGTACTTC. The encoded protein is CASSLAWTASYSYEQYF.

The gene calls are TRBV28 and TRBJ1-5, with TRBD1 matching over 8 bases. Looked up from germline, CDR1 is MDHEN and CDR2 is SYDVKM. The CDR3 is 16 residues long. With V trimmed by 7 bases and J by 7 bases, 15 bases remained unmatched. CDR3 residues: CASNLGRAGGWQPQHF. CDR3 DNA sequence: TGTGCCAGCAACCTGGGAAGGGCAGGGGGCTGGCAGCCCCAGCATTTT.

V usage is TRBV5-4 and J usage is TRBJ2-2, with D possibly matching TRBD2 (6 bases). The CDR3 covers 17 residues. Germline CDR1 and CDR2: SGHNT and YYREEE (reference sequence). V was cut by 3 bases and J by 9 bases, with 24 bases left in between. The CDR3 loop reads CASSSRSGTGVGRELFF. CDR3 bases: TGTGCCAGCAGCTCAAGATCGGGGACGGGAGTGGGTAGGGAGCTGTTTTTT.

This chain joins TRBV9 and TRBJ2-7, with 7 bases fitting TRBD2. Germline CDR1 SGDLS, CDR2 YYNGEE. CDR3 length equals 16 residues. Unmatched junction bases numbered 9, after V lost 0 bases and J lost 3 bases. The CDR3 loop reads CASSVDAGVGNYEQYF. The CDR3 DNA is TGTGCCAGCAGCGTAGACGCGGGAGTGGGAAACTACGAGCAGTACTTC.

The genes are TRBV18 and TRBJ2-2, with D maybe TRBD2 (5 bases). In germline, CDR1 is KGHSH, CDR2 LQKENI. Between the trimmed V and J ends, which lost 2 bases and 6 bases, there was a span of 10 bases. The CDR3 has 14 amino acids. The CDR3 loop is CASSPSEGSGELFF. The CDR3 DNA reads as TGTGCCAGCTCACCAAGCGAGGGCTCCGGGGAGCTGTTTTTT.

J is TRBJ2-7 and V is TRBV30; 10 positions agree with TRBD2. Looked up from germline, CDR1 is GTSNPN and CDR2 is SVGIG (reference sequence). The V segment lost 3 bases and the J segment 7 bases; nucleotides outside the gene matches: 15. This CDR3 has 16 residues. The CDR3 region is CAWSVSGRAGSWEQYF. DNA for the CDR3: TGTGCCTGGAGCGTCAGCGGGAGGGCAGGCTCGTGGGAGCAGTACTTC.

V is TRBV7-3 and J is TRBJ2-3, with D tentatively TRBD2 (6 bases). The CDR3 is made up of 16 amino acids. Germline loops: CDR1 SGHTA, CDR2 FQGTGA. V was shortened by 5 bases and J by 3 bases, with 18 bases between the two germline ends. The CDR3 coding sequence is TGTGCCAGCAGCCCTCTGGGACTGCCAGGGACAGATACGCAGTATTTT. It translates to CASSPLGLPGTDTQYF.

The chain recombines TRBV27 with TRBJ2-3, with 8 bases fitting TRBD2. This CDR3 has 15 amino acids. Trimming cost V 2 bases and J 1 base; bases outside gene matches: 2. Germline V gene lookup returns CDR1 MNHEY and CDR2 SMNVEV (reference sequence). CDR3 protein: CASSLGTRGTDTQYF. The CDR3 coding sequence is TGTGCCAGCAGTTTAGGGACTAGGGGCACAGATACGCAGTATTTT.